This T cell receptor (beta chain) derives from a study of OX40 agonist ivuxolimab in advanced cancers. Turning to the study itself: Allowance was made for prior anti-PD-1, anti-PD-L1 or anti-CTLA-4 therapy, and about 37% had some. Points from the study as a whole: Expanded clones were, on average, more numerous among CD8+ T cells than CD4+. Nonresponders, in some cases, also had low normalized T-cell clonal expansion.

A note on this clone: Its antigen is as yet unknown.

Using immunoSEQ multiplex PCR, the repertoire was profiled, and TCRdb retains in-frame clones only, with some absent. In the table there are 30,000 or so clones, roughly 80% of which are singletons. Trimming took 4 bases from V and 0 from J, leaving 6 bases between them. Germline V gene data show CDR1 as MNHNS and CDR2 as SASEGT. This CDR3 contains 13 residues. Autoimmune disease history or systemic immunosuppression led to patients being barred. The source of this sequence is an adult with an advanced solid tumor such as melanoma, head and neck, liver or kidney cancer. V usage is TRBV6-1 and J usage is TRBJ1-1; D remains unclear. The material sequenced was CD4+ or CD8+ T cells sorted from blood, taken in a trial of the OX40 agonist ivuxolimab. The CDR3: CASSASLNTEAFF. The DNA of the CDR3 is TGTGCCAGCAGTGCCTCCTTGAACACTGAAGCTTTCTTT.